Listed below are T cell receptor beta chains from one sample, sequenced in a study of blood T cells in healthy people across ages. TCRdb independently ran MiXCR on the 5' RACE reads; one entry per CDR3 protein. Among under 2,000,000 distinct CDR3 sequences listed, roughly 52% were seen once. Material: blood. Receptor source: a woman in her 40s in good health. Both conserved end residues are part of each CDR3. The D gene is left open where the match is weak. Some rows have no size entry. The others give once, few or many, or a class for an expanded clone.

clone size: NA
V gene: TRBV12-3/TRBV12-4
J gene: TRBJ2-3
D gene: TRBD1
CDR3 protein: CASSSWQGVGDTQYF
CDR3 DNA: TGTGCCAGCAGTTCGTGGCAGGGGGTGGGAGATACGCAGTATTTT

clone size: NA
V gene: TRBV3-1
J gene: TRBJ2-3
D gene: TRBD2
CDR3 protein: CASSHIAGQHTQYF
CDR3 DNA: TGTGCCAGCAGCCACATAGCGGGGCAACATACGCAGTATTTT

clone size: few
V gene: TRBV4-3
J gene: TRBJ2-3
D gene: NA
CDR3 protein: CASSQDSDTDTQYF
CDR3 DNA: TGCGCCAGCAGCCAAGATTCTGACACGGATACGCAGTATTTT

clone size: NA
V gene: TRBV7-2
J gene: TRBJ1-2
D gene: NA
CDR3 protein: CASSLAGGLSPSYGYTF
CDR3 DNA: TGTGCCAGCAGCTTAGCGGGGGGTTTATCCCCTAGCTATGGCTACACCTTC

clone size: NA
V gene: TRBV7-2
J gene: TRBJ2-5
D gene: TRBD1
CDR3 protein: CASSLDRGHGKETQYF
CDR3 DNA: TGTGCCAGCAGCCTTGACAGGGGGCACGGAAAAGAGACCCAGTACTTC

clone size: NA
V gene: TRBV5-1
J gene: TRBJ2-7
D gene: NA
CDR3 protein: CASSLQGHFYEQYF
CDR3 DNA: TGCGCCAGCAGCTTACAGGGCCACTTCTACGAGCAGTACTTC

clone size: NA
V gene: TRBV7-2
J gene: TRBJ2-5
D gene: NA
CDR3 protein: CASSPTNRAETQYF
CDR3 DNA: TGTGCCAGCAGCCCAACGAACAGGGCAGAGACCCAGTACTTC

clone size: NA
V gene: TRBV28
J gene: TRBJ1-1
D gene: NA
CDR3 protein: CASSSHFPNTEAFF
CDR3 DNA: TGTGCCAGCAGCTCCCACTTCCCGAACACTGAAGCTTTCTTT

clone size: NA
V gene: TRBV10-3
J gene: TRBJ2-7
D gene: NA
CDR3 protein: CAISDSGTTYEQYF
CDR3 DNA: TGTGCCATCAGTGATTCCGGGACGACCTACGAGCAGTACTTC

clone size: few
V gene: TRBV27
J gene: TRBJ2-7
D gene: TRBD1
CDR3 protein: CASSPRDRTWEQYF
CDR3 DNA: TGTGCCAGCAGTCCACGGGACAGGACCTGGGAGCAGTACTTC

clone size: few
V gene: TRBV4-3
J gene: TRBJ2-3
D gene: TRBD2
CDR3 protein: CASSQDRGLVRYF
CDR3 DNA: TGCGCCAGCAGCCAAGATAGAGGACTAGTTCGGTATTTT

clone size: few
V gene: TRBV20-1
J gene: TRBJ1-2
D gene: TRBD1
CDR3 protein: CSARGTGDYGYTF
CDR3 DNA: TGCAGTGCTAGGGGCACAGGGGACTATGGCTACACCTTC

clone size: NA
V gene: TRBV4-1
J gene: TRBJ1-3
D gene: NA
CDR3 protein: CASSQDLSRRSGNTIYF
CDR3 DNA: TGCGCCAGCAGCCAAGATCTCAGTCGGCGCTCTGGAAACACCATATATTTT

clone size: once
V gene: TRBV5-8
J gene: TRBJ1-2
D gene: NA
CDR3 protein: CASSLEPAPYGYTF
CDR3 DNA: TGTGCCAGCAGCTTGGAGCCAGCCCCCTATGGCTACACCTTC

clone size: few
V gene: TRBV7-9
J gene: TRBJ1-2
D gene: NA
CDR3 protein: CASTTYSANYGYTF
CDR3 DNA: TGTGCCAGCACCACGTACAGCGCTAACTATGGCTACACCTTC

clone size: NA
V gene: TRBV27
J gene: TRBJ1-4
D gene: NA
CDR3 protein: CASSLLVDTQLGEKLFF
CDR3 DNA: TGTGCCAGCAGTTTATTGGTGGACACCCAGCTTGGGGAAAAACTGTTTTTT